This is a list of T cell receptor beta chains from one sample in a study of blood T cell repertoires in COVID-19. Some clones are missing from TCRdb's copy, which holds only in-frame ones; the method was immunoSEQ multiplex PCR. The sample comprises 68,000 or so clones, about 86% of which are singletons, and 4.1% rests with the top ten. The sequencing sample was made of peripheral blood. The source is a man aged 45-65 years with acute or convalescent COVID-19. Both conserved end residues are trimmed from each CDR3. Each record gives: D gene, clone size, J gene, CDR3 length, V gene, CDR3 protein. The D gene is left open where the match is weak. Not all rows give a size; the values are once, few, many and, for expanded clones, a class.

>.|once|TRBJ1-1|13|TRBV5-1
ASSSEGVEYTEAF
>.|few|TRBJ2-3|10|TRBV14
ASSLSVDTQY
>TRBD1|once|TRBJ1-1|13|TRBV6-5
ASSYGDRTNTEAF
>.|.|TRBJ2-7|9|TRBV27
ASRVAGKQY
>TRBD1|.|TRBJ1-4|15|TRBV12-5
ASGSIRRGPGDEKLF
>TRBD1|.|TRBJ1-1|11|TRBV10-1
ASSLQPGQEPH
>TRBD1|.|TRBJ1-2|11|TRBV5-1
ASSQTGGNGYT
>TRBD1|.|TRBJ1-6|14|TRBV27
ASSLSAGTGYSPLH
>.|.|TRBJ2-7|12|TRBV5-4
ASSRSGSPYEQY
>.|.|TRBJ1-1|15|TRBV11-2
ASGPGWGETLNTEAF
>.|.|TRBJ1-1|12|TRBV6-1
ASSDRDKNTEAF
>.|.|TRBJ2-5|11|TRBV6-5
ASSPQGRETQY
>TRBD1|.|TRBJ2-5|14|TRBV5-1
ASSLGQGEFSETQY
>TRBD2|.|TRBJ2-3|13|TRBV11-3
ASSAGLAGADTQY
>.|.|TRBJ2-5|15|TRBV7-7
ASSPYFAGAIQETQY
>TRBD1|.|TRBJ1-2|14|TRBV9
ASSVVGTGGGSGYT
>.|.|TRBJ2-7|11|TRBV10-2
ASSGTGSYEQY
>.|.|TRBJ2-5|11|TRBV2
ASAIIVQETQY
>.|.|TRBJ1-2|15|TRBV19
ASSIVPREGVIYGYT
>.|.|TRBJ1-3|14|TRBV7-9
ASSLGGRISGNTIY
>TRBD1|.|TRBJ1-6|14|TRBV4-1
ASSHPRTGGGSPLH
>.|.|TRBJ1-3|14|TRBV2
ASSGSTAGGGNTIY
>.|once|TRBJ2-7|11|TRBV18
ASSPRHDYEQY
>.|.|TRBJ2-1|13|TRBV19
ASSISTSSYNEQF
>TRBD1|few|TRBJ2-7|13|TRBV5-6
ASSLLRTGPYEQY
>.|.|TRBJ2-7|12|TRBV5-5
ASSFRDNRDEQY
>TRBD2|.|TRBJ2-2|15|TRBV19
ASSPGLADGGTGELF
>.|.|TRBJ1-2|7|TRBV19
ATKGGHT
>TRBD1|few|TRBJ1-1|13|TRBV6-5
ASSQSNRGLTEAF
>.|.|TRBJ2-7|14|TRBV7-9
ASSLGHRVVRNEQY
>.|few|TRBJ1-1|13|TRBV2
ASSDPGILNTEAF
>.|.|TRBJ1-5|14|TRBV21-1
ASSPRDRSSTGPQH
>TRBD2|few|TRBJ2-2|13|TRBV4-2
ASSQAGGNTGELF
>.|.|TRBJ1-3|13|TRBV25-1
ASGRESSSGNTIY
>TRBD2|.|TRBJ2-1|12|TRBV11-3
ASSATSGSNEQF
>.|.|TRBJ1-1|14|TRBV2
ASSEWPGLQNTEAF
>.|.|TRBJ2-2|10|TRBV6-5
ASSPPHGELF
>TRBD2|once|TRBJ2-5|12|TRBV28
ASSSRLAEETQY
>.|.|TRBJ1-2|12|TRBV4-2
ASSQAAQGGGYT
>.|.|TRBJ1-3|13|TRBV29-1
SAAMRAGAGNTIY